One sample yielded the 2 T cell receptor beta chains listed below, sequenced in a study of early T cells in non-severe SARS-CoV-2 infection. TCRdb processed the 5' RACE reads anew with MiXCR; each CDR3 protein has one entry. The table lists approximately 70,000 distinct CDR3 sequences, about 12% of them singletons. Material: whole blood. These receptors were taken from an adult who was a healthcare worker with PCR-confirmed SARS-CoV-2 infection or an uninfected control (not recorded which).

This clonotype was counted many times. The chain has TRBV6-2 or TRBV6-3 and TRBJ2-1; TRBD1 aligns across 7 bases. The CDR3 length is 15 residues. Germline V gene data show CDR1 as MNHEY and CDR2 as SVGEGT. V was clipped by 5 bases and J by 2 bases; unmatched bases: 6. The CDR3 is CASSPDRETYNEQFF. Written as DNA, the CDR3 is TGTGCCAGCAGTCCCGACAGGGAGACCTACAATGAGCAGTTCTTC.

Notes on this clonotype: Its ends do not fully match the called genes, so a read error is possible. Written as DNA, the CDR3 is TGTGCCAGCAGCCCACCCCTGAACACTGAAGTTTTCTTT. It encodes CASSPPLNTEVFF. The rearrangement links TRBV3-1 to TRBJ1-1; D is uncertain. Germline CDR1 LGHDT, CDR2 YNNKEL (reference sequence). The CDR3 length is 13 residues.